The rows below give T cell receptor beta chains drawn from one sample of a study of blood T cell repertoires in COVID-19. The data were produced by immunoSEQ multiplex PCR, yet TCRdb's version contains in-frame clones alone and is incomplete. The sample lists 210,000 or so clones, approximately 82% occurring once. The sample taken for sequencing was peripheral blood. The receptors here all came from a man aged 50 to 59 with active or convalescent COVID-19. CDR3s include the opening cysteine and the closing phenylalanine or tryptophan. D genes are given only for firm matches. Expanded clones get a size class; other rows say once, few or many, or leave the size out.

D gene | clone size | J gene | V gene | CDR3 protein | CDR3 DNA
TRBD1 | NA | TRBJ1-2 | TRBV5-1 | CASSPGQGSSYTF | TGCGCCAGCAGCCCCGGACAGGGGAGTAGCTACACCTTC
TRBD1 | few | TRBJ1-6 | TRBV19 | CASRADGTGGYNSPLHF | TGTGCCAGTAGAGCTGATGGGACAGGGGGATATAATTCACCCCTCCACTTT
NA | once | TRBJ1-2 | TRBV5-5 | CASSLVLAAYGYTF | TGTGCCAGCAGCTTGGTCCTGGCGGCCTATGGCTACACCTTC
TRBD2 | NA | TRBJ2-1 | TRBV6-6 | CASSPLAGEGHEQFF | TGTGCCAGCAGCCCATTAGCGGGGGAGGGGCATGAGCAGTTCTTC
TRBD2 | NA | TRBJ2-7 | TRBV2 | CASSQGLVYEQYF | TGTGCCAGCAGCCAGGGACTAGTCTACGAGCAGTACTTC
NA | NA | TRBJ1-3 | TRBV29-1 | CSVLRRGENTIYF | TGCAGCGTTCTCAGGCGGGGGGAAAACACCATATATTTT
NA | NA | TRBJ1-1 | TRBV5-1 | CASSSRTDTEAFF | TGCGCCAGCAGCTCCCGGACAGACACTGAAGCTTTCTTT
NA | once | TRBJ1-6 | TRBV2 | CASRLDSTYNSPLHF | TGTGCCAGCAGACTGGACAGCACCTATAATTCACCCCTCCACTTT
TRBD1 | NA | TRBJ1-4 | TRBV28 | CAISTGTAFSGEKLFF | TGTGCCATTTCTACCGGGACAGCATTCTCGGGGGAAAAACTGTTTTTT
NA | NA | TRBJ2-1 | TRBV7-8 | CASSLVGGIPYNEQFF | TGTGCCAGCAGCTTAGTAGGGGGAATCCCCTACAATGAGCAGTTCTTC
NA | NA | TRBJ2-3 | TRBV9 | CASSVRQGVGDTQYF | TGTGCCAGCAGCGTCCGGCAGGGTGTAGGAGATACGCAGTATTTT
NA | NA | TRBJ1-3 | TRBV5-5 | CASSLAARGSGNTIYF | TGTGCCAGCAGCTTGGCGGCCAGGGGCTCTGGAAACACCATATATTTT
NA | NA | TRBJ1-5 | TRBV27 | CASSPRGPNQPQHF | TGTGCCAGCAGTCCCCGTGGGCCCAATCAGCCCCAGCATTTT
NA | few | TRBJ1-5 | TRBV6-5 | CASTLTGSRNQPQHF | TGTGCCAGCACTCTCACAGGAAGCCGCAATCAGCCCCAGCATTTT
TRBD1 | NA | TRBJ2-7 | TRBV11-2 | CASSLGDRGYEQYF | TGTGCCAGCAGCTTAGGGGACAGGGGATACGAGCAGTACTTC
TRBD1 | NA | TRBJ2-7 | TRBV15 | CATSRNRGYEQYF | TGTGCCACCAGCAGAAACAGGGGCTACGAGCAGTACTTC
NA | once | TRBJ2-7 | TRBV6-6 | CASMTGTGGEQYF | TGTGCCAGCATGACAGGGACTGGGGGGGAGCAGTACTTC
NA | NA | TRBJ1-1 | TRBV28 | CASSLYSTALNTEAFF | TGTGCCAGCAGTCTCTACAGTACCGCCTTGAACACTGAAGCTTTCTTT
NA | NA | TRBJ1-3 | TRBV6-5 | CASSYSEGSSGNTIYF | TGTGCCAGCAGTTACTCGGAGGGGAGCTCTGGAAACACCATATATTTT
NA | NA | TRBJ2-7 | TRBV4-3 | CASSQILADTYEQYF | TGCGCCAGCAGCCAGATTTTAGCGGATACCTACGAGCAGTACTTC
NA | NA | TRBJ1-1 | TRBV7-6 | CASSLRSGVGNTEAFF | TGTGCCAGCAGCCTCCGATCAGGGGTGGGGAACACTGAAGCTTTCTTT
NA | NA | TRBJ1-2 | TRBV5-4 | CASSSLGQLNYGYTF | TGTGCCAGCAGCTCTCTGGGACAACTTAACTATGGCTACACCTTC